The clone carrying this T cell receptor (beta chain) was detected a few times. The data are from a study of blood T cell repertoires in COVID-19. Study-wide context: Sample material is recorded as cDNA or gDNA derived from T cells, B-cell-depleted T cells, or PBMCs.

The length of the CDR3 is 16 residues. Germline V gene lookup returns CDR1 SGHRS and CDR2 YFSETQ. The V segment lost 0 bases and the J segment 4 bases; nucleotides outside the gene matches: 7. How the authors handled the data: Reference gene primers were amplified, and this amplification served to estimate nucleated cell counts. Sequencing used immunoSEQ multiplex PCR; TCRdb keeps in-frame clones, though not all of them. V and J calls and clone size are given by that table; D and trimming were obtained from the DNA. Among 150,000 to 200,000 clones listed, approximately 87% were seen once. Input material: peripheral blood. The chain recombines TRBV5-1 with TRBJ2-5; 9 nucleotides agree with TRBD2. The clonotype originates from a man between 18 and 29 years old with active or convalescent COVID-19. The CDR3 sequence: CASSLAAGGATETQYF. DNA for the CDR3: TGCGCCAGCAGCTTGGCAGCGGGGGGTGCCACAGAGACCCAGTACTTC.